The 28 T cell receptor beta chains presented below share a single source sample, sequenced in a study of blood T cell repertoires in COVID-19. TCRdb keeps only in-frame clones here, not all; method: immunoSEQ multiplex PCR. The sample includes 20,000 to 30,000 clones, approximately 77% seen only once; the top ten take around 16%. Sequencing input: peripheral blood. Receptors were obtained from an elderly man with active or convalescent COVID-19.

The CDR3 loop reads CASSSTRGGGEQFF. As DNA, the CDR3 is TGTGCCAGCAGCTCTACCCGGGGGGGCGGTGAGCAGTTCTTC. J is TRBJ2-1 and V is TRBV7-2, with 8 bases matching TRBD2. The CDR3 has 14 residues. J was trimmed by 9 bases and V by 4 bases; bases with no gene match: 8. CDR1 is SGHTA and CDR2 is FQGNSA in the germline V gene.

This sequence joins TRBV6-6 and TRBJ1-5, with TRBD1 identical over 10 bases. With 6 bases clipped from V and 4 bases from J, the junction kept 6 bases outside the gene matches. Germline loops: CDR1 MNHNY, CDR2 SVGAGI (reference sequence). This CDR3 is built from 15 residues. In DNA form, the CDR3 reads TGTGCCAGCAGACCCGGACAGGGGGAGAATCAGCCCCAGCATTTT. This gives the protein CASRPGQGENQPQHF.

The chain employs TRBV7-2 and TRBJ1-2; D is uncertain. V shed 0 bases and J shed 8 bases, with 13 bases lying between them. CDR1 is SGHTA and CDR2 is FQGNSA in the germline V gene. There are 14 residues in the CDR3. The CDR3 loop reads CASSLALTPKGYTF. The CDR3 region has the DNA TGTGCCAGCAGCTTAGCCCTGACACCTAAGGGCTACACCTTC.

V gene TRBV5-1 combines with J gene TRBJ1-5; 7 bases agree with TRBD1. The CDR3 covers 13 residues. V lost 4 bases, J lost 7 bases, and 5 bases stayed unmatched. In germline, CDR1 is SGHRS, CDR2 YFSETQ. The CDR3 DNA sequence: TGCGCCAGCAGCCTAACAGGGGAACAGCCCCAGCATTTT. Protein product: CASSLTGEQPQHF.

This rearrangement joins TRBV10-3 to TRBJ2-5, with 10 positions matching TRBD1. Trimming cost V 3 bases and J 4 bases; bases outside gene matches: 5. CDR1 ENHRY and CDR2 SYGVKD come from the germline V gene. This CDR3 contains 15 residues. CDR3 sequence: CAISERQGAAETQYF. The CDR3 nucleotides are TGTGCCATCAGTGAAAGACAGGGGGCGGCAGAGACCCAGTACTTC.

Within the sample, this clone is medium-sized. The V and J genes are TRBV6-5 and TRBJ1-1, with D possibly being TRBD1 (6 bases). Trimming cost V 7 bases and J 4 bases, with 13 bases left between them. Germline CDR1 is MNHEY and CDR2 is SVGAGI. The CDR3 runs 13 residues. CDR3 residues: CASNVGGVTEAFF. The CDR3 region has the DNA TGTGCCAGCAACGTAGGGGGGGTCACTGAAGCTTTCTTT.

The chain joins TRBV7-2 to TRBJ2-7; 8 bases are a match to TRBD2. The germline V gene encodes CDR1 SGHTA and CDR2 FQGNSA. This CDR3 contains 15 residues. V shed 1 base, J shed 3 bases, and the junction held 5 bases outside the gene matches. The CDR3, as DNA: TGTGCCAGCAGCTTAGTTCAAGCGGGAGACTACGAGCAGTACTTC. It is translated as CASSLVQAGDYEQYF.

This clone was observed once. The CDR3 here is CASSKVGLAGVEQFF. CDR3 sequence (DNA): TGTGCCAGCAGCAAAGTGGGACTAGCGGGAGTTGAGCAGTTCTTC. The chain carries TRBV11-2 and TRBJ2-1, with 14 bases identical to TRBD2. Germline CDR1 reads SGHAT; CDR2 reads FQNNGV. The CDR3 runs 15 residues. The junction had 6 bases not matched to a gene; V was cut back by 5 bases and J by 9 bases.

The CDR3 protein is CASSPSGTAGVGFAGLFF. CDR3 sequence (DNA): TGCGCCAGCAGCCCTTCCGGGACAGCCGGGGTCGGATTCGCAGGACTGTTTTTT. This chain joins TRBV5-1 and TRBJ1-4; TRBD1 aligns across 7 bases. This CDR3 is built from 18 residues. Germline lookup yields CDR1 SGHRS and CDR2 YFSETQ. V lost 4 bases and J lost 13; bases outside the gene matches: 25. Together with reference TRBV5-1 and TRBJ1-4, the CDR3 gives the full variable domain: KAGVTQTPRYLIKTRGQQVTLSCSPISGHRSVSWYQQTPGQGLQFLFEYFSETQRNKGNFPGRFSGRQFSNSRSEMNVSTLELGDSALYLCASSPSGTAGVGFAGLFFGSGTQLSVL.

The chain has TRBV27 and TRBJ1-6; maybe TRBD1 (6 bases). Trimming pared 1 base from V and 1 base from J, leaving 20 bases between. The CDR3 is made up of 20 amino acids. Germline V gene lookup returns CDR1 MNHEY and CDR2 SMNVEV (reference sequence). The CDR3 region is CASSLYSARGIRSYNSPLHF. The CDR3 region has the DNA TGTGCCAGCAGTTTATACTCCGCCAGGGGTATTAGGTCCTATAATTCACCCCTCCACTTT.

This clone has more than one count but fewer than ten. This chain connects TRBV5-4 to TRBJ1-1; weak D call: TRBD1 (5 bases). The CDR3 length is 16 residues. Trimming cost V 4 bases and J 10 bases, with 26 bases left between them. Germline V gene data show CDR1 as SGHNT and CDR2 as YYREEE (reference sequence). This chain's CDR3 is CASSPWGGPPLLGAFF. The CDR3 DNA sequence: TGTGCCAGCAGCCCCTGGGGGGGACCCCCGCTATTAGGAGCTTTCTTT. The complete variable domain, with remaining parts taken from reference TRBV5-4 and TRBJ1-1, reads ETGVTQSPTHLIKTRGQQVTLRCSSQSGHNTVSWYQQALGQGPQFIFQYYREEENGRGNFPPRFSGLQFPNYSSELNVNALELDDSALYLCASSPWGGPPLLGAFFGQGTRLTVV.

The chain joins TRBV19 to TRBJ2-5; 9 bases are shared with TRBD1. V lost 3 bases and J lost 2; bases outside the gene matches: 4. Per germline, CDR1 LNHDA and CDR2 SQIVND (reference sequence). The CDR3 extends over 15 amino acids. The CDR3 DNA sequence: TGTGCCAGTAGTATCGCCGGGACAGGGCAAGAGACCCAGTACTTC. Encoded protein: CASSIAGTGQETQYF. Full variable domain (rest looked up from reference TRBV19 and TRBJ2-5): DGGITQSPKYLFRKEGQNVTLSCEQNLNHDAMYWYRQDPGQGLRLIYYSQIVNDFQKGDIAEGYSVSREKKESFPLTVTSAQKNPTAFYLCASSIAGTGQETQYFGPGTRLLVL.

DNA of the CDR3: TGTGCCAGCAGCGGCCCGGGACTAGCGGGGGGGACCTACGAGCAGTACTTC. Translating it yields CASSGPGLAGGTYEQYF. The gene calls are TRBV7-2 and TRBJ2-7; 16 nucleotides match TRBD2. The CDR3 is made up of 17 amino acids. CDR1 and CDR2 from the germline V gene are SGHTA and FQGNSA. Losses at the gene ends were 5 bases for V and 2 bases for J; bases not matched to a gene: 6.

V usage is TRBV7-8 and J usage is TRBJ2-7; the match to TRBD2 covers 8 bases. The germline CDR1 and CDR2 sequences are SGHVS and FQNEAQ. V lost 8 bases to trimming and J lost 2 bases; unmatched junction nucleotides: 8. The CDR3 has 14 amino acids. CDR3 sequence (DNA): TGTGCCAGCGGCCGGCGGGAGGCCCCCTACGAGCAGTACTTC. It is translated as CASGRREAPYEQYF.

The chain recombines TRBV28 with TRBJ2-7, with 9 bases matching TRBD2. The CDR3 consists of 15 residues. The J segment lost 0 bases and the V segment lost 6 bases, leaving 6 bases of the junction unmatched. CDR1 and CDR2 from the germline V gene are MDHEN and SYDVKM. The CDR3: CASRRASGISYEQYF. As DNA, the CDR3 is TGTGCCAGCAGACGAGCTAGCGGGATCTCCTACGAGCAGTACTTC.

The V call is TRBV25-1, the J call TRBJ2-7; D is ambiguous. The CDR3 extends over 14 amino acids. The ends were cut back, 5 bases at V and 0 bases at J, with 11 bases in the middle. CDR1 is MGHDK and CDR2 is SYGVNS in the germline V gene. The chain's CDR3 is CASSFAPGSYEQYF. In DNA, the CDR3 is TGTGCCAGCAGTTTCGCCCCGGGCTCCTACGAGCAGTACTTC.

The V and J genes are TRBV10-3 and TRBJ1-2; 10 positions match TRBD1. The germline gives CDR1 ENHRY, CDR2 SYGVKD. The CDR3 is 13 amino acids. V shed 4 bases and J 8 bases; nucleotides not matched to a gene: 4. CDR3 nucleotides: TGTGCCATCAGTGGGACAGGGGGGGACGGCTACACCTTC. Protein sequence: CAISGTGGDGYTF.

This clone was seen a handful of times. The chain recombines TRBV14 with TRBJ2-7, with D possibly TRBD1 on 5 matching bases. Deletions cut 4 bases from V and 2 bases from J, with 12 bases between. Germline values: CDR1 SGHDN, CDR2 FVKESK. The CDR3 extends over 14 amino acids. The CDR3 region is CASSLWTPPYEQYF. The CDR3 DNA sequence: TGTGCCAGCAGCCTATGGACACCTCCCTACGAGCAGTACTTC.

The chain has TRBV5-6 and TRBJ1-2; a possible D gene is TRBD1 (5 bases). CDR1 SGHDT and CDR2 YYEEEE come from the germline V gene. The CDR3 consists of 13 residues. Trimming cost V 4 bases and J 8 bases, with 15 bases left between them. For the CDR3, the DNA is TGTGCCAGCAGCCTGCAGGGTGCCGGCGGCTACACCTTC. Encoded protein: CASSLQGAGGYTF.

The rearrangement joins TRBV27 to TRBJ1-1, with 7 bases lining up with TRBD1. This CDR3 region has 13 residues. Looked up from germline, CDR1 is MNHEY and CDR2 is SMNVEV (reference sequence). Unmatched junction bases numbered 5, after V lost 5 bases and J lost 5 bases. CDR3 DNA sequence: TGTGCCAGCAGTGTGGACAGGACTACTGAAGCTTTCTTT. Its translation is CASSVDRTTEAFF.

This chain uses TRBV12-5 with TRBJ2-3, with 7 positions matching TRBD2. The CDR3 totals 14 residues. The junction had 4 bases not matched to a gene; V was cut back by 7 bases and J by 0 bases. Germline CDR1 and CDR2: LGHNT and FRNRAP. The CDR3 sequence is CASADSGSTDTQYF. Here the CDR3 DNA reads TGTGCTAGTGCCGATAGCGGGAGCACAGATACGCAGTATTTT. The whole variable domain, remainder taken from reference TRBV12-5 and TRBJ2-3, is DARVTQTPRHKVTEMGQEVTMRCQPILGHNTVFWYRQTMMQGLELLAYFRNRAPLDDSGMPKDRFSAEMPDATLATLKIQPSEPRDSAVYFCASADSGSTDTQYFGPGTRLTVL.

J is TRBJ2-1 and V is TRBV19; 7 bases are a match to TRBD1. Germline trimming cut 5 bases from V and 0 bases from J; bases unmatched to any gene: 4. The CDR3 runs to 15 residues. Per the germline V gene, CDR1 is LNHDA and CDR2 is SQIVND (reference sequence). The CDR3 sequence: CASSGGTDSYNEQFF. CDR3 nucleotides: TGTGCCAGTAGTGGTGGGACAGACTCCTACAATGAGCAGTTCTTC.

This chain connects TRBV12-3 or TRBV12-4 to TRBJ1-2; D is uncertain. V was trimmed by 4 bases and J by 2 bases, leaving 8 bases between them. The CDR3 totals 13 residues. The chain's CDR3 is CASSSRLNYGYTF. CDR3 bases: TGTGCCAGCAGTTCCAGGTTAAACTATGGCTACACCTTC.

The chain uses TRBV7-9 and TRBJ1-2; maybe TRBD1 (6 bases). Trimming shortened V by 5 bases and J by 5 bases, and 15 bases separated the two germline ends. Germline values: CDR1 SEHNR, CDR2 FQNEAQ (reference sequence). This CDR3 has 14 residues. Here the CDR3 reads CASSPTRTDYGYTF. In nucleotides, the CDR3 is TGTGCCAGCAGCCCCACCCGGACAGATTATGGCTACACCTTC.

The chain couples TRBV4-3 to TRBJ2-3; 9 bases fit TRBD1. CDR1 and CDR2 from the germline V gene are LGHNA and YSLEER. After removal of 5 bases from V and 0 bases from J, the junction contained 6 bases not matched to a gene. The length of the CDR3 is 16 residues. CDR3 loop: CASSGGQGMSTDTQYF. Here the CDR3 DNA reads TGCGCCAGCAGCGGTGGACAGGGGATGAGCACAGATACGCAGTATTTT.

This sequence joins TRBV11-3 and TRBJ2-1, with D possibly TRBD1 on 5 matching bases. CDR3 length: 19 amino acids. The germline V and J ends were trimmed by 1 base and 0 bases, with 19 bases remaining between them. Germline V gene sequence: CDR1 SGHNT, CDR2 YENEEA. The DNA for the CDR3 is TGTGCCAGCAGCTTAGTCCCTGGGAAGGGGCTAAGCTCCTACAATGAGCAGTTCTTC. Amino acids: CASSLVPGKGLSSYNEQFF. Full variable domain (outside the CDR3, taken from reference TRBV11-3 and TRBJ2-1): EAGVVQSPRYKIIEKKQPVAFWCNPISGHNTLYWYLQNLGQGPELLIRYENEEAVDDSQLPKDRFSAERLKGVDSTLKIQPAELGDSAVYLCASSLVPGKGLSSYNEQFFGPGTRLTVL.

The chain joins TRBV19 to TRBJ2-2, with a tentative D call TRBD1 (6 bases). The CDR3 has 16 amino acids. Per the germline V gene, CDR1 is LNHDA and CDR2 is SQIVND (reference sequence). V lost 5 bases to trimming and J lost 4 bases, with 17 bases between them. The CDR3 DNA sequence: TGTGCCAGTAGTCTTTATTCGACAGGAACCACCGGGGAGCTGTTTTTT. Amino acids: CASSLYSTGTTGELFF. The variable domain in full, completed from reference TRBV19 and TRBJ2-2, reads DGGITQSPKYLFRKEGQNVTLSCEQNLNHDAMYWYRQDPGQGLRLIYYSQIVNDFQKGDIAEGYSVSREKKESFPLTVTSAQKNPTAFYLCASSLYSTGTTGELFFGEGSRLTVL.

The chain joins TRBV7-8 to TRBJ2-3; 8 bases map to TRBD2. Looked up from germline, CDR1 is SGHVS and CDR2 is FQNEAQ. Trimming cost V 3 bases and J 0 bases; bases outside gene matches: 5. The CDR3 sequence is 16 residues long. CDR3: CASSFPSSGSTDTQYF. CDR3 coding DNA: TGTGCCAGCAGCTTCCCTTCTAGCGGGAGCACAGATACGCAGTATTTT.